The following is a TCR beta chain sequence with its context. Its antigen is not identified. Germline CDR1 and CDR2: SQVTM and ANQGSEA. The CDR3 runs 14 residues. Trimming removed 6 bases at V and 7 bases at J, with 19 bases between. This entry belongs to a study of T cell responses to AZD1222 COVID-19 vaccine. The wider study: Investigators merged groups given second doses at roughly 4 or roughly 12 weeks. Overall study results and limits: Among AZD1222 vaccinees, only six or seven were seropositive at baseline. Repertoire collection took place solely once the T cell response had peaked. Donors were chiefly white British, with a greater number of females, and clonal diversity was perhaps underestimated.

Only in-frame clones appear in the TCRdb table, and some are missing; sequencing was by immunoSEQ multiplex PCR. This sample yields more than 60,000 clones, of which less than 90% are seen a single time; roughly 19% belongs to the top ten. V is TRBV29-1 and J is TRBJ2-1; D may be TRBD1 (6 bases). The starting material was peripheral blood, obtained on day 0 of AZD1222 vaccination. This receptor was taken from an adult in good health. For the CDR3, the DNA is TGCAGCGTCGATCACAGGGTCAAAGGGAATGAGCAGTTCTTC. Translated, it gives CSVDHRVKGNEQFF.